The 8 T cell receptor beta chains below were found in one sample sequenced in a study of cytomegalovirus exposure and HLA in healthy donors. PCR used 60 Vbeta primers and 13 Jbeta primers. Assay used: immunoSEQ multiplex PCR; TCRdb lists only in-frame clones, some missing. In the table there are about 170,000 clones, roughly 80% of which are singletons. The sequenced material came from PBMCs. The receptors derive from a male donor in good health and CMV-seronegative.

J is TRBJ1-5 and V is TRBV6-5; 12 bases are a match to TRBD1. This CDR3 contains 14 residues. Germline V lookup: CDR1 MNHEY, CDR2 SVGAGI. V was clipped by 6 bases and J by 6 bases; unmatched bases: 3. CDR3 sequence (DNA): TGTGCCAGCAGGGGGACAGGGGGCGGTCAGCCCCAGCATTTT. As protein: CASRGTGGGQPQHF.

The table lists this clone with a count of one. Other DNA variants within this sample encode the same CDR3. The chain is built from TRBV5-1 and TRBJ2-5; 11 bases agree with TRBD2. Losses at the gene ends were 5 bases for V and 1 base for J; bases not matched to a gene: 1. The germline gives CDR1 SGHRS, CDR2 YFSETQ. The CDR3 sequence is 14 residues long. The CDR3 nucleotides read TGCGCCAGCAGTCTAGCGGGGGGCCAAGAGACCCAGTACTTC. This codes for CASSLAGGQETQYF.

This chain links TRBV19 with TRBJ2-3, with D perhaps matching TRBD1 (5 bases). V lost 1 base to trimming and J lost 1 base, with 9 bases between them. The CDR3 covers 15 residues. Looked up from germline, CDR1 is LNHDA and CDR2 is SQIVND (reference sequence). DNA of the CDR3: TGTGCCAGTAGTATAGGCCAGGGCCGCACAGATACGCAGTATTTT. It specifies CASSIGQGRTDTQYF.

The chain couples TRBV29-1 to TRBJ2-3, with 11 bases matching TRBD2. The ends lost 4 bases at V and 3 bases at J; junction bases unmatched: 3. The CDR3 runs to 14 residues. Looked up from germline, CDR1 is SQVTM and CDR2 is ANQGSEA. The DNA for the CDR3 is TGCAGCGTTGGTGGACTAGCGGGTACAGATACGCAGTATTTT. Amino acids: CSVGGLAGTDTQYF.

The V and J genes are TRBV9 and TRBJ2-2, with 9 nucleotides matching TRBD1. CDR3 length: 15 amino acids. The V gene end was trimmed by 4 bases and the J gene end by 6 bases; junction bases not matched to a gene: 7. The V gene's germline CDR1 is SGDLS and CDR2 YYNGEE. CDR3 sequence: CASSPGTGRAGELFF. CDR3 bases: TGTGCCAGCAGCCCCGGGACAGGGCGGGCCGGGGAGCTGTTTTTT.

This clone is a singleton in its sample. V and J are TRBV4-1 and TRBJ1-4, with D possibly being TRBD1 (6 bases). The CDR3 is 17 residues long. In germline, CDR1 is MGHRA, CDR2 YSYEKL. V was clipped by 4 bases and J by 7 bases, with 22 bases between them. The CDR3 spells CASSPPPPLQGGEKLFF. The CDR3 region has the DNA TGCGCCAGCAGCCCACCTCCACCCCTACAGGGTGGTGAAAAACTGTTTTTT.

This chain connects TRBV5-1 to TRBJ2-2; 8 bases agree with TRBD1. V trimming: 0 bases; J trimming: 1 base; junction bases outside the gene matches: 5. This CDR3 contains 17 residues. From germline, CDR1 is SGHRS and CDR2 YFSETQ. The CDR3 region is CASSLGGDRLNTGELFF. Here the CDR3 DNA reads TGCGCCAGCAGCTTGGGAGGGGACAGGTTGAACACCGGGGAGCTGTTTTTT.

The V call is TRBV27, the J call TRBJ1-6, with D possibly TRBD1 on 6 matching bases. Germline assignment: CDR1 MNHEY and CDR2 SMNVEV (reference sequence). CDR3 size: 14 residues. Between the trimmed V and J ends, which lost 4 bases and 13 bases, there was a span of 17 bases. CDR3 coding DNA: TGTGCCAGCAGTTCTCCGGGACAACTTAGGCCCCTCCACTTT. As protein: CASSSPGQLRPLHF.